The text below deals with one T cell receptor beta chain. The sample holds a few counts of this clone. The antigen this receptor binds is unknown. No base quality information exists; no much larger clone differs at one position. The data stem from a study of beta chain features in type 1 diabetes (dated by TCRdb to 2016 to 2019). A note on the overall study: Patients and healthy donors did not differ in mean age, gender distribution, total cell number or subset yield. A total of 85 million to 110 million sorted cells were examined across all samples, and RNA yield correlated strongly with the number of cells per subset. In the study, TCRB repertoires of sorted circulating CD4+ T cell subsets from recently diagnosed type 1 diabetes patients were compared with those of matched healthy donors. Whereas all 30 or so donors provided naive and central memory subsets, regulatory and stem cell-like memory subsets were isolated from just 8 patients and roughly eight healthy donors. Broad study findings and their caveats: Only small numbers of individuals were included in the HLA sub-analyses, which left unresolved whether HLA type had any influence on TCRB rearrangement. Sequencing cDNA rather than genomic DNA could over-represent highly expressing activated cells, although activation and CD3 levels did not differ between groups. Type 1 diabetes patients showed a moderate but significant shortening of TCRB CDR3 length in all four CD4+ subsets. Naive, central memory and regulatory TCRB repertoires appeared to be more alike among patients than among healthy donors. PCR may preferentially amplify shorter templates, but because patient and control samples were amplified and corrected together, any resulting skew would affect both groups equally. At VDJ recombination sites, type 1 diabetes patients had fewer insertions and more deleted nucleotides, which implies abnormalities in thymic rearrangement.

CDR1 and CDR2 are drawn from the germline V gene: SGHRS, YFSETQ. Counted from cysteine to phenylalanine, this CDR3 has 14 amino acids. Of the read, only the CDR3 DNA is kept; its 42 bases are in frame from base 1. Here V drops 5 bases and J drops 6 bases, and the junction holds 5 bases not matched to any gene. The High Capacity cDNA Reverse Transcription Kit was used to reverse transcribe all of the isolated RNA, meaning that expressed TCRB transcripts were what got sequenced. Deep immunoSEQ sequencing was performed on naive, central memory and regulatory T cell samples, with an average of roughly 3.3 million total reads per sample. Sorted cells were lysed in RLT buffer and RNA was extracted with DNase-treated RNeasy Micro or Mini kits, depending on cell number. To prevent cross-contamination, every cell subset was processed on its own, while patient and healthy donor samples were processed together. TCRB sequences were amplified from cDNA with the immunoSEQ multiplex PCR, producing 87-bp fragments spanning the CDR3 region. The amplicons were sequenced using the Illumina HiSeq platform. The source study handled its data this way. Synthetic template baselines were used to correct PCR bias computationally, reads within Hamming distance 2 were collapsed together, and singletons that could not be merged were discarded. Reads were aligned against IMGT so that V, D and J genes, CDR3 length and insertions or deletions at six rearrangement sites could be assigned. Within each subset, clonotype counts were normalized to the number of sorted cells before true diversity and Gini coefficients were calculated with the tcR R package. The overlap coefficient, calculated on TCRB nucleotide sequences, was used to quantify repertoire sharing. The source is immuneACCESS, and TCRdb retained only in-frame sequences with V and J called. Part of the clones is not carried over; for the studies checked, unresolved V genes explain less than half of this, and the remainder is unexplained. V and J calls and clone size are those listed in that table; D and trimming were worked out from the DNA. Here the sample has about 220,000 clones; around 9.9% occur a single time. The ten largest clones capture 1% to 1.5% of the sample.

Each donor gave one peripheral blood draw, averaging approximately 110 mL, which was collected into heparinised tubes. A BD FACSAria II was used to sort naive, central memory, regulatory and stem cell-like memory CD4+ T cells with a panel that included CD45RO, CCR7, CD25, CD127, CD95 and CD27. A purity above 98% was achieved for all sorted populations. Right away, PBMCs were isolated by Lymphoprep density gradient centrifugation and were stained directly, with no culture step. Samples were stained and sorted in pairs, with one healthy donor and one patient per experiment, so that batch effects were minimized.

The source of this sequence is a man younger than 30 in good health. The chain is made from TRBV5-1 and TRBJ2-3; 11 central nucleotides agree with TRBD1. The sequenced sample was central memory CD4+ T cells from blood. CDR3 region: CASRLGQGADTQYF. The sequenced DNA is TGCGCCAGCAGACTCGGACAGGGGGCTGATACGCAGTATTTT.